This TCR beta chain emerged from a study of T cell repertoires in cytomegalovirus infection. Across the study: Matching HLA type and CMV infection were both indicated by public TCR beta signatures.

CDR1 is ENHRY, CDR2 SYGVKD, per germline. CDR3 length: 18 amino acids. After removal of 6 bases from V and 2 bases from J, the junction contained 15 bases not matched to a gene. TCRdb reprocessed the reads via MiXCR and lists one record per CDR3 protein. The sample carries around 550,000 distinct CDR3 sequences, approximately 25% recorded once. The V call is TRBV10-3, the J call TRBJ2-7, with TRBD2 matching over 11 bases. This clonotype was sampled from a human donor in good health (CMV status not recorded). Some clones in this sample may be carry-over from other donors' samples. The sample taken for sequencing was PBMCs. The CDR3 region is CAISETSGTVAGPYEQYF. The CDR3 DNA reads TGTGCCATCAGCGAGACTAGCGGGACCGTTGCGGGCCCCTACGAGCAGTACTTC.